Presented here are 7 T cell receptor beta chains from one specimen sequenced in a study of neurological immune-mediated disorders. Each CDR3 protein is one row after TCRdb ran MiXCR on the 5' RACE reads. The repertoire consists of 70,000 or so distinct CDR3 sequences, with approximately 3.4% occurring once and the leading ten covering more than 4.5%. Sequenced material: PBMCs. The source is a woman between 45 and 65 years old with multiple sclerosis.

At least ten counts were recorded for this clonotype. The chain links TRBV20-1 to TRBJ1-5, with D possibly matching TRBD1 (6 bases). Germline lookup yields CDR1 DFQATT and CDR2 SNEGSKA (reference sequence). Trimming shortened V by 3 bases and J by 5 bases, and 11 bases separated the two germline ends. The CDR3 sequence is 13 residues long. The DNA for the CDR3 is TGCAGTGCTAGTAACAGGGTCGATCAGCCCCAGCATTTT. This sequence encodes CSASNRVDQPQHF.

This clonotype came up many times. V is TRBV5-1 and J is TRBJ2-7, with a weak D call TRBD1 (5 bases). The germline V gene encodes CDR1 SGHRS and CDR2 YFSETQ. Trimming took off 5 bases at V and 4 bases at J, with 16 bases between the two ends. The CDR3 contains 14 residues. Written as DNA, the CDR3 is TGCGCCAGCAGTCAAATGGCAGGGAATTACGAGCAGTACTTC. This encodes CASSQMAGNYEQYF.

This clonotype was seen at least ten times. This sequence joins TRBV11-2 and TRBJ2-5, with TRBD2 identical over 8 bases. Germline V gene sequence: CDR1 SGHAT, CDR2 FQNNGV. The trim removed 5 bases at V and 5 bases at J, leaving 7 bases unmatched. The CDR3 has 14 residues. The CDR3 DNA sequence: TGTGCCAGCAGCGCTAGCGGGTCGGGGGAGACCCAGTACTTC. Protein sequence: CASSASGSGETQYF.

This clonotype was counted at least ten times. The chain recombines TRBV12-3 or TRBV12-4 with TRBJ2-1; tentatively, D is TRBD2 (5 bases). This CDR3 comprises 16 residues. Between the trimmed V and J ends, which lost 6 bases and 3 bases, there was a span of 18 bases. The CDR3 sequence: CASSFERANYYNEQFF. In DNA, the CDR3 is TGTGCCAGCAGCTTTGAGAGGGCCAACTACTACAATGAGCAGTTCTTC.

Many counts were recorded for this clonotype. The rearrangement joins TRBV18 to TRBJ2-1, with D perhaps TRBD2 (6 bases). The germline V and J ends were trimmed by 5 bases and 4 bases, with 18 bases remaining between them. Germline assignment: CDR1 KGHSH and CDR2 LQKENI. The CDR3 runs 16 residues. CDR3 DNA sequence: TGTGCCAGCTCATGGACTAAAAGTGGGGTTTACAATGAGCAGTTCTTC. This codes for CASSWTKSGVYNEQFF.

This clonotype was recorded at least ten times. The chain has TRBV7-2 and TRBJ1-2; tentative D call: TRBD1 (5 bases). Germline-derived CDR1 and CDR2 are SGHTA and FQGNSA. Trimming pared 5 bases from V and 8 bases from J, leaving 15 bases between. The CDR3 contains 13 residues. This chain's CDR3 is CASSVLRGSGYTF. DNA of the CDR3: TGTGCCAGCAGCGTACTTAGGGGTAGCGGCTACACCTTC.

This clonotype has at least ten counts. The chain employs TRBV4-2 and TRBJ2-2; either TRBD1 or TRBD2 may supply D (5 bases each). The length of the CDR3 is 18 residues. Trimming removed 3 bases at V and 0 bases at J, with 17 bases between. Germline V gives CDR1 LGHNA, CDR2 YNFKEQ. As DNA, the CDR3 is TGTGCCAGCAGCCAGAAGGCCACCCTGGGGGCGAACACCGGGGAGCTGTTTTTT. It specifies CASSQKATLGANTGELFF.